Each of the 8 T cell receptor beta chains below was sequenced from the same sample in a study of blood T cell repertoires in COVID-19. Clones were read by immunoSEQ multiplex PCR, and TCRdb kept only the in-frame ones, dropping some. The table records under 75,000 clones, about 84% of them present only once. Sequenced input: peripheral blood. All receptors come from a man between 60 and 70 years old with acute or convalescent COVID-19.

The rearrangement links TRBV11-3 to TRBJ2-1; possibly TRBD2 for D (5 bases). V was cut by 0 bases and J by 10 bases, with 13 bases left in between. Germline V gene lookup returns CDR1 SGHNT and CDR2 YENEEA. This CDR3 has 14 amino acids. The CDR3 DNA reads TGTGCCAGCAGCTTAGAACAAACTACTAGGGAGCAGTTCTTC. It is translated as CASSLEQTTREQFF.

The chain carries TRBV5-1 and TRBJ2-3, with D tentatively TRBD1 (5 bases). The CDR3 consists of 14 residues. The V and J ends lost 5 bases and 2 bases respectively, with 12 bases between them. The V gene's germline CDR1 is SGHRS and CDR2 YFSETQ. The CDR3 DNA follows: TGCGCCAGCAGGCAGGGCCCCCCCACAGATACGCAGTATTTT. This codes for CASRQGPPTDTQYF.

The chain has TRBV6-5 and TRBJ1-1, with D unclear. This CDR3 is built from 14 residues. From germline, CDR1 is MNHEY and CDR2 SVGAGI. The V gene lost 5 bases and the J gene lost 4 bases, with 14 bases spanning the gap. The CDR3 reads CASSPIVSGTEAFF. The CDR3 nucleotides are TGTGCCAGCAGTCCTATCGTATCGGGCACTGAAGCTTTCTTT.

The CDR3 region is CASSMDSRGYTF. The DNA of the CDR3 is TGCGCCAGCAGTATGGACAGCCGCGGCTACACCTTC. The J gene is TRBJ1-2, the V gene TRBV5-1; possible D gene TRBD1, 6 bases. The V end lost 5 bases, the J end lost 8 bases, and 13 bases lay between the germline ends. In germline, CDR1 is SGHRS, CDR2 YFSETQ. The CDR3 runs 12 residues.

The genes are TRBV9 and TRBJ1-2; no firm D call. The CDR3 is 13 amino acids. Germline V gene lookup returns CDR1 SGDLS and CDR2 YYNGEE. Trimming stripped 1 base from V and 4 bases from J, with 8 bases between. The CDR3 reads CASSVWAAYGYTF. The DNA of the CDR3 is TGTGCCAGCAGCGTATGGGCAGCCTATGGCTACACCTTC. Variable domain in full (rest from reference TRBV9 and TRBJ1-2): DSGVTQTPKHLITATGQRVTLRCSPRSGDLSVYWYQQSLDQGLQFLIQYYNGEERAKGNILERFSAQQFPDLHSELNLSSLELGDSALYFCASSVWAAYGYTFGSGTRLTVV.

The chain recombines TRBV5-1 with TRBJ1-1; a possible D gene is TRBD1 (5 bases). The CDR3 covers 13 residues. Between the trimmed V and J ends, which lost 7 bases and 3 bases, there was a span of 13 bases. Germline CDR1 SGHRS, CDR2 YFSETQ. The CDR3 coding sequence is TGCGCCAGCCGCGTGGTAGGGGACACTGAAGCTTTCTTT. Translated: CASRVVGDTEAFF.

The chain joins TRBV3-1 (or the pseudogene TRBV3-2) to TRBJ1-1; TRBD1 matches 9 bases. The V and J ends lost 7 bases and 4 bases, in that order; junction bases with no gene match: 4. Germline loops: CDR1 LGHDT, CDR2 YNNKEL (reference sequence). The CDR3 is made up of 13 amino acids. The CDR3 region is CASTLTGGTEAFF. The DNA of the CDR3 is TGTGCCAGCACCTTGACAGGGGGCACTGAAGCTTTCTTT.

The genes are TRBV10-3 and TRBJ1-5, with D maybe TRBD1 (5 bases). V lost 11 bases and J lost 5, with 19 bases in between. The CDR3 has 14 residues. Germline V gives CDR1 ENHRY, CDR2 SYGVKD. The chain's CDR3 is CAAQPGGGDQPQHF. CDR3 coding DNA: TGTGCCGCCCAACCGGGGGGAGGGGATCAGCCCCAGCATTTT.